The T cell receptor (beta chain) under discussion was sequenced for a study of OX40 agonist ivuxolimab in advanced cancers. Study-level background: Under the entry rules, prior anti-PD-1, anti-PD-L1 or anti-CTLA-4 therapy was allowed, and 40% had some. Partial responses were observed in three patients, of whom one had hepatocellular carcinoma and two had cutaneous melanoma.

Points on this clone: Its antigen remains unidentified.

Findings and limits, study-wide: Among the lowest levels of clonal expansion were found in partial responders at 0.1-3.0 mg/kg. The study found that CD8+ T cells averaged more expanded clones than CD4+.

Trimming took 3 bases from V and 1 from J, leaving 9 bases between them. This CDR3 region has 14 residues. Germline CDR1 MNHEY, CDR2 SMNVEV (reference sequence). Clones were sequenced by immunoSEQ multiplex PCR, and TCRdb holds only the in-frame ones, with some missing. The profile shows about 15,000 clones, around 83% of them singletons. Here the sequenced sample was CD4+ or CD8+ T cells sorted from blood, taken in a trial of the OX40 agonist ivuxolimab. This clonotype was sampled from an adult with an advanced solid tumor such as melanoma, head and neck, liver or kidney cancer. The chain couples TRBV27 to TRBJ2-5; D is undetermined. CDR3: CASSLVWGQETQYF. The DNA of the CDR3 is TGTGCCAGCAGTTTGGTCTGGGGCCAAGAGACCCAGTACTTC.